Presented here are 29 T cell receptor beta chains from one specimen sequenced in a study of metastatic and nonmetastatic thyroid tumors. With MiXCR, TCRdb called clones anew from the PCR reads. This table has about 33,000 clones, about 18% appearing once. Nobody among the patients had been given any treatment before thyroid surgery. Sample: blood. The source is a male donor with papillary thyroid cancer or a benign thyroid nodule (not recorded which). Some clones in this sample may be carry-over from other donors' samples.

This clone has ten or more counts. The rearrangement links TRBV12-3 or TRBV12-4 to TRBJ2-7, with D possibly matching TRBD2 (5 bases). V gave up 6 bases and J gave up 0 bases, with 18 bases separating them. This CDR3 has 16 amino acids. CDR3 coding DNA: TGTGCCAGCAGCCTCTACGGGAAAGCGGACTCCTACGAGCAGTACTTC. This codes for CASSLYGKADSYEQYF.

This clone has only a few counts. The chain joins TRBV28 to TRBJ1-2, with a tentative D call TRBD1 (6 bases). Trimming removed 4 bases from V and 4 bases from J, with 16 bases in between. The CDR3 sequence is 15 residues long. Germline V CDR1 and CDR2: MDHEN, SYDVKM. DNA for the CDR3: TGTGCCAGCAGTTCCGGACAGTGGGTATGCTATGGCTACACCTTC. This translates into CASSSGQWVCYGYTF.

This clone was detected many times. This CDR3 is also generated by other DNA sequences in the sample. This chain links TRBV11-1 with TRBJ2-2; 9 bases align to TRBD1. The trim removed 2 bases at V and 4 bases at J, leaving 11 bases unmatched. This CDR3 is built from 18 residues. Germline V CDR1 and CDR2: SGHAT, FQDESV (reference sequence). This CDR3 reads CASSLHLITTGGTGELFF. The CDR3 nucleotides read TGTGCCAGCAGCTTACATTTAATTACGACAGGGGGCACCGGGGAGCTGTTTTTT.

This rearrangement joins TRBV6-4 to TRBJ2-1; D is uncertain. The CDR3 spans 13 residues. V was trimmed by 6 bases and J by 1 base, leaving 7 bases between them. The germline gives CDR1 MRHNA, CDR2 SNTAGT. In DNA form, the CDR3 reads TGTGCCAGCAGCCCCTGGTCCTACAATGAGCAGTTCTTC. Protein product: CASSPWSYNEQFF.

This clone was detected only a few times. The chain is built from TRBV2 and TRBJ1-2; 12 nucleotides agree with TRBD1. V gave up 4 bases and J gave up 2 bases; unmatched junction bases: 2. This CDR3 is built from 15 residues. Germline V CDR1 and CDR2: SNHLY, FYNNEI. The CDR3 loop is CASSGGTGGNYGYTF. As DNA, the CDR3 is TGTGCCAGCAGTGGGGGGACAGGGGGCAACTATGGCTACACCTTC. Based on the CDR3 plus reference TRBV2 and TRBJ1-2, the full variable domain is EPEVTQTPSHQVTQMGQEVILRCVPISNHLYFYWYRQILGQKVEFLVSFYNNEISEKSEIFDDQFSVERPDGSNFTLKIRSTKLEDSAMYFCASSGGTGGNYGYTFGSGTRLTVV.

This clone was recorded many times. This chain links TRBV12-3 or TRBV12-4 with TRBJ2-3, with D perhaps assigned TRBD1 or TRBD2 (5 bases each). With 2 bases removed from V and 0 bases from J, the gap between germline ends came to 18 bases. This CDR3 contains 18 residues. Here the CDR3 reads CASSLRDPGQESTDTQYF. CDR3 nucleotides: TGTGCCAGCAGTTTAAGGGACCCGGGGCAGGAGAGCACAGATACGCAGTATTTT.

V gene TRBV9 combines with J gene TRBJ2-7, with D maybe TRBD2 (7 bases). Germline V gene lookup returns CDR1 SGDLS and CDR2 YYNGEE. This CDR3 region has 18 residues. V lost 3 bases and J lost 3, with 25 bases in between. The CDR3 loop is CASSARDIGGAGGYEQYF. In DNA form, the CDR3 reads TGTGCCAGCAGCGCGCGCGACATAGGGGGGGCCGGCGGCTACGAGCAGTACTTC.

Worth noting for this clone: At one end the junction does not follow the germline gene, possibly because of a read error. The chain carries TRBV20-1 and TRBJ1-6; 7 positions agree with TRBD1. CDR3 length: 15 amino acids. Germline lookup yields CDR1 DFQATT and CDR2 SNEGSKA (reference sequence). The CDR3 region has the DNA TGCAGTGCTAAAAGAGGGGGCTCAATCAATTCACCCCCCCACTTT. Its translation: CSAKRGGSINSPPHF.

In this sample, this clone turned up many times. The J gene is TRBJ1-4, the V gene TRBV20-1; TRBD1 matches at 12 bases. CDR1 is DFQATT, CDR2 SNEGSKA, per germline (reference sequence). Trimming at V came to 3 bases and at J to 0 bases, leaving 5 bases not matched to a gene. This CDR3 spans 17 amino acids. The CDR3 sequence: CSARTGTGGATNEKLFF. The DNA of the CDR3 is TGCAGTGCTAGGACCGGGACAGGGGGCGCAACTAATGAAAAACTGTTTTTT.

Regarding this clone: An end of the junction does not agree with germline; a read error may underlie this. The chain couples TRBV19 to TRBJ1-1, with TRBD1 as a possible D gene (5 bases). The length of the CDR3 is 12 residues. Germline V gives CDR1 LNHDA, CDR2 SQIVND (reference sequence). The CDR3 is CAISIWGSGAFF. CDR3 DNA sequence: TGTGCCATTAGTATTTGGGGGTCCGGAGCTTTCTTT.

This clone was observed a few times. The rearrangement uses TRBV28 and TRBJ1-6, with unresolved D. Trimming took 7 bases from V and 9 from J, leaving 22 bases between them. This CDR3 has 16 residues. Germline CDR1 and CDR2: MDHEN and SYDVKM. CDR3 residues: CASTLALGRIRSPLHF. The CDR3 DNA sequence: TGTGCCAGCACCCTGGCCCTTGGAAGGATACGTTCACCCCTCCACTTT.

As regards this clone: The junction differs from germline at one of its ends, possibly a read error. CDR3 bases: TGTGCCAGTAGCCCACGACAGGGGGCCCCTTGGGCCAACGTCCTGACTTTC. Protein sequence: CASSPRQGAPWANVLTF. The rearrangement links TRBV4-2 to TRBJ2-6; 10 bases map to TRBD1. This CDR3 comprises 17 residues. Per germline, CDR1 LGHNA and CDR2 YNFKEQ.

This clone was observed at least ten times. The chain joins TRBV5-1 to TRBJ2-7; 7 nucleotides match TRBD2. This CDR3 is built from 15 residues. The germline V gene has CDR1 SGHRS and CDR2 YFSETQ. After removal of 2 bases from V and 7 bases from J, the junction contained 12 bases not matched to a gene. CDR3 in amino acids: CASSFASGNYQEQYF. The CDR3 DNA reads as TGCGCCAGCAGCTTCGCTAGCGGAAACTACCAGGAGCAGTACTTC.

This clone has at least ten counts. The chain recombines TRBV4-1 with TRBJ1-4; 7 positions agree with TRBD1. Germline-derived CDR1 and CDR2 are MGHRA and YSYEKL. The CDR3 spans 16 residues. V was pared by 1 base and J by 3 bases, with 5 bases of the junction left unmatched. The CDR3 DNA reads TGCGCCAGCAGCCAAGGCGACAGGGCTGCTAATGAAAAACTGTTTTTT. It is translated as CASSQGDRAANEKLFF.

This clone was detected many times. The rearrangement links TRBV9 to TRBJ2-5, with D hard to call. CDR1 is SGDLS, CDR2 YYNGEE, per germline. The CDR3 has 15 amino acids. With 0 bases removed from V and 3 bases from J, the gap between germline ends came to 12 bases. Written as DNA, the CDR3 is TGTGCCAGCAGCGTAGATGGACCTCCGGAAGAGACCCAGTACTTC. Its translation is CASSVDGPPEETQYF.

This clone was seen ten or more times. The genes are TRBV5-6 and TRBJ1-3; a possible D gene is TRBD1 (5 bases). This CDR3 has 16 residues. The V gene's germline CDR1 is SGHDT and CDR2 YYEEEE. With 4 bases removed from V and 0 bases from J, the gap between germline ends came to 14 bases. Here the CDR3 reads CASSQGPGISGNTIYF. The CDR3 DNA sequence: TGTGCCAGCAGCCAGGGTCCCGGCATCTCTGGAAACACCATATATTTT.

This clone was found many times. The rearrangement joins TRBV4-1 to TRBJ2-2; the match to TRBD1 covers 8 bases. CDR3 length: 16 residues. Trimming removed 0 bases from V and 6 bases from J; junction bases left unmatched: 6. Germline V gene data show CDR1 as MGHRA and CDR2 as YSYEKL. This CDR3 is CASSQERGQEAGELFF. CDR3 in DNA: TGCGCCAGCAGCCAAGAGAGGGGACAGGAAGCCGGGGAGCTGTTTTTT.

This clone came up many times. This sequence joins TRBV27 and TRBJ2-7, with TRBD1 matching 7 bases. The ends lost 6 bases at V and 3 bases at J; junction bases unmatched: 2. The CDR3 is made up of 12 amino acids. The germline V gene has CDR1 MNHEY and CDR2 SMNVEV (reference sequence). CDR3 nucleotide sequence: TGTGCCAGCAGAGACAGGGTCTACGAGCAGTACTTC. Amino acid sequence: CASRDRVYEQYF.

This clone was detected ten times or more. V is TRBV7-2 and J is TRBJ1-3, with D hard to call. The V end was cut by 4 bases, the J end by 0 bases, with 7 bases between. Germline V gene lookup returns CDR1 SGHTA and CDR2 FQGNSA. There are 14 residues in the CDR3. The CDR3, as DNA: TGTGCCAGCAGCTCATACTCCTCTGGAAACACCATATATTTT. Residues: CASSSYSSGNTIYF.

As to this clone: At one end the junction does not follow the germline gene, possibly because of a read error. V usage is TRBV20-1 and J usage is TRBJ2-7, with D maybe TRBD2 (6 bases). CDR1 and CDR2 (germline): DFQATT, SNEGSKA (reference sequence). The CDR3 runs to 15 residues. CDR3 in amino acids: CIASFPTSRGYEQYF. Written as DNA, the CDR3 is TGCATTGCTAGTTTCCCTACTAGCCGGGGATACGAGCAGTACTTC.

This clone was counted a few times. The junction shows a germline mismatch at one end, possibly a read error. The rearrangement uses TRBV2 and TRBJ2-2, with a tentative D call TRBD2 (6 bases). The CDR3 contains 14 residues. Germline CDR1 reads SNHLY; CDR2 reads FYNNEI. The CDR3, as DNA: TGTGCTAGCAGCCCGGACTATTTTACCGGGGAGCTGTTTTTT. This gives the protein CASSPDYFTGELFF.

This clone was seen ten or more times. The chain employs TRBV30 and TRBJ1-1; D might be TRBD1 (6 bases). This CDR3 has 13 amino acids. Per the germline V gene, CDR1 is GTSNPN and CDR2 is SVGIG (reference sequence). V lost 5 bases, J lost 1 base, and 11 bases lay in between. The CDR3 DNA is TGTGCCTGGCTTGGGACACAGAACACTGAAGCTTTCTTT. Its translation: CAWLGTQNTEAFF.

This clone was seen more than once but under ten times. This chain joins TRBV6-1 and TRBJ2-2, with D maybe TRBD2 (6 bases). V gave up 5 bases and J gave up 1 base, with 11 bases separating them. In germline, CDR1 is MNHNS, CDR2 SASEGT. This CDR3 contains 15 residues. The CDR3 DNA reads TGTGCCAGCAGTACGACTAGTGAGAACACCGGGGAGCTGTTTTTT. The encoded protein is CASSTTSENTGELFF.

Worth noting for this clone: As the CDR3 is not closed by the conserved phenylalanine or tryptophan, this likely results from a read error. The V call is TRBV2, the J call TRBJ1-6; D gene ambiguous. Trimming pared 6 bases from V and 3 bases from J, leaving 9 bases between. Germline-derived CDR1 and CDR2 are SNHLY and FYNNEI. The CDR3 length is 14 residues. For the CDR3, the DNA is TGTGCCAGCAGGGCTACAGACTATAATTCACCCCTCCACCTT. Protein sequence: CASRATDYNSPLHL.

This clone has at least ten counts. The genes are TRBV12-3 or TRBV12-4 and TRBJ2-3; no clear D. Trimming left V 5 bases short and J 4 bases short, with 10 bases between. The CDR3 runs to 13 residues. CDR3 protein: CASSPTRPDTQYF. CDR3 in DNA: TGTGCCAGCAGTCCGACCAGGCCAGATACGCAGTATTTT.

The chain uses TRBV6-5 and TRBJ2-3; TRBD2 matches at 11 bases. The CDR3 totals 14 residues. The V and J ends lost 4 bases and 4 bases, in that order; junction bases with no gene match: 1. From germline, CDR1 is MNHEY and CDR2 SVGAGI. The CDR3 loop is CASSLAGGPDTQYF. The CDR3 nucleotides read TGTGCCAGCAGTTTAGCGGGGGGGCCAGATACGCAGTATTTT.

The rearrangement links TRBV7-3 to TRBJ1-1, with D perhaps TRBD1 (6 bases). The CDR3 is made up of 15 amino acids. The germline gives CDR1 SGHTA, CDR2 FQGTGA. Trimming took off 5 bases at V and 2 bases at J, with 15 bases between the two ends. CDR3 DNA: TGTGCCAGCAGCCCCGACGGGGGCGATAACACTGAAGCTTTCTTT. Translating it yields CASSPDGGDNTEAFF.

This clone was picked up many times. This chain connects TRBV12-3 or TRBV12-4 to TRBJ2-1; TRBD1 might be the D (6 bases). Trimming removed 3 bases at V and 4 bases at J, with 13 bases between. CDR3 length: 15 amino acids. DNA of the CDR3: TGTGCCAGCAGTTTTCAACAGGGACAATACAATGAGCAGTTCTTC. Its translation: CASSFQQGQYNEQFF.

This clone was counted at least ten times. V gene TRBV30 combines with J gene TRBJ2-2, with 11 bases fitting TRBD1. This CDR3 is 15 amino acids long. Germline CDR1 and CDR2: GTSNPN and SVGIG (reference sequence). Trimming at V came to 5 bases and at J to 5 bases, leaving 7 bases not matched to a gene. CDR3 loop: CAWDTRDRGTGELFF. The CDR3 coding sequence is TGTGCCTGGGATACCCGGGACAGGGGGACCGGGGAGCTGTTTTTT.